The 7 T cell receptor beta chains listed next were all sequenced from one sample in a study of identical twins. A single record per CDR3 protein comes from TCRdb applying MiXCR to the 5' RACE reads. The sample lists 450,000 to 650,000 distinct CDR3 sequences; 7.5% to 10% were seen once. Separately, the same data were catalogued under a study of yellow fever vaccine responses in identical twins.

The specimen sequenced was PBMCs. The receptors originated from a woman between 18 and 29 years old in good health.

In its sample, this clonotype was seen many times. The V gene is TRBV11-2, the J gene TRBJ2-3; D is unclear. The CDR3 is 14 residues long. V dropped 0 bases and J dropped 7 bases, with 11 bases sitting between them. From germline, CDR1 is SGHAT and CDR2 FQNNGV. The CDR3 region is CASSLDRPPHTQYF. Written as DNA, the CDR3 is TGTGCCAGCAGCTTAGATCGCCCCCCCCATACGCAGTATTTT. The full variable domain, in which reference TRBV11-2 and TRBJ2-3 provide the parts outside the CDR3, is EAGVAQSPRYKIIEKRQSVAFWCNPISGHATLYWYQQILGQGPKLLIQFQNNGVVDDSQLPKDRFSAERLKGVDSTLKIQPAKLEDSAVYLCASSLDRPPHTQYFGPGTRLTVL.

The chain links TRBV4-3 to TRBJ2-7; 8 bases line up with TRBD2. CDR3 length equals 15 residues. J was trimmed by 4 bases and V by 1 base; bases with no gene match: 6. CDR1 LGHNA and CDR2 YSLEER come from the germline V gene. In DNA, the CDR3 is TGCGCCAGCAGCCAAGCGTTCCAGCGGGGGTACGAGCAGTACTTC. It yields the protein CASSQAFQRGYEQYF.

This clonotype was counted once. One junction end does not reproduce the germline sequence, and a read error may be involved. The rearrangement uses TRBV4-2 and TRBJ1-3; 9 bases fit TRBD1. The germline CDR1 and CDR2 sequences are LGHNA and YNFKEQ. The CDR3 contains 16 residues. The CDR3, as DNA: TGTGCCAGCAGCCAAGGGAGGACAGGGGCTGGAGACACCATATATTTT. Its protein product is CASSQGRTGAGDTIYF.

This clonotype was picked up a small number of times. The V gene is TRBV25-1, the J gene TRBJ1-5, with D perhaps TRBD1 (6 bases). Per germline, CDR1 MGHDK and CDR2 SYGVNS. The CDR3 loop spans 13 amino acids. Trimming removed 8 bases at V and 3 bases at J, with 11 bases between. The CDR3 sequence: CASGGQPNQPQHF. The DNA for the CDR3 is TGTGCCAGCGGGGGACAACCCAATCAGCCCCAGCATTTT.

This clonotype showed up many times. The J gene is TRBJ1-2, the V gene TRBV20-1; D unresolved. CDR1 and CDR2 (germline): DFQATT, SNEGSKA (reference sequence). Trimming removed 3 bases from V and 3 bases from J, with 8 bases in between. CDR3 size: 12 residues. The CDR3 sequence is CSAREYDYGYTF. In DNA form, the CDR3 reads TGCAGTGCTAGGGAATATGACTATGGCTACACCTTC.

This clonotype came up a few times. The J gene is TRBJ2-2, the V gene TRBV4-2; D unresolved. Germline assignment: CDR1 LGHNA and CDR2 YNFKEQ. The CDR3 contains 15 residues. V lost 0 bases and J lost 4, with 9 bases in between. The CDR3 coding sequence is TGTGCCAGCAGCCAAGAACAAGGGTTCACCGGGGAGCTGTTTTTT. The encoded protein is CASSQEQGFTGELFF.

This clonotype was counted at least ten times. The J gene is TRBJ1-5, the V gene TRBV9; D not certain. V lost 0 bases and J 2 bases, leaving 6 bases between the germline ends. The CDR3 length is 14 residues. Looked up from germline, CDR1 is SGDLS and CDR2 is YYNGEE. DNA for the CDR3: TGTGCCAGCAGCGTAGGTGGGGGCAATCAGCCCCAGCATTTT. Translation: CASSVGGGNQPQHF.